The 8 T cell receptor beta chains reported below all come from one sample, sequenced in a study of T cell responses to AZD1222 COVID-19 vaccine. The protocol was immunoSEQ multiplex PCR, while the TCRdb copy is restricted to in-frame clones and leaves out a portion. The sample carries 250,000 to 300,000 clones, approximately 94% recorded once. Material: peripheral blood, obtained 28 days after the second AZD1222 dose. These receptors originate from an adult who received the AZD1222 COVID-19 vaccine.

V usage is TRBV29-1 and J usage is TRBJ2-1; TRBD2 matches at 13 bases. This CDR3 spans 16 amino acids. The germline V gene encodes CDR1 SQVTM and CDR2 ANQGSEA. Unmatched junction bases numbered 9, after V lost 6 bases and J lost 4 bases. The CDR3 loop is CSVGGLAGVGYNEQFF. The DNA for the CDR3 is TGCAGCGTCGGCGGACTAGCGGGAGTGGGGTACAATGAGCAGTTCTTC.

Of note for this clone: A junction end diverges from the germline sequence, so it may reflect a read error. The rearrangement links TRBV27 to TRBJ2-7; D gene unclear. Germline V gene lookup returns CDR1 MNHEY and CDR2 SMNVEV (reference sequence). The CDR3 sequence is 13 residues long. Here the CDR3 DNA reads TGTACCAGCAGTTTATCTCTCATGAGCGAGCAGTACTTC. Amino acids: CTSSLSLMSEQYF.

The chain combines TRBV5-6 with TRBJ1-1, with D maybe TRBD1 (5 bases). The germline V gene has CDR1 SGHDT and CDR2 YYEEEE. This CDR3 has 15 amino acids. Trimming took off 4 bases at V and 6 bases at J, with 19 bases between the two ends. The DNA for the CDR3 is TGTGCCAGCAGCCCGGAAATGTTGGGACCTTCTGAAGCTTTCTTT. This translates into CASSPEMLGPSEAFF.

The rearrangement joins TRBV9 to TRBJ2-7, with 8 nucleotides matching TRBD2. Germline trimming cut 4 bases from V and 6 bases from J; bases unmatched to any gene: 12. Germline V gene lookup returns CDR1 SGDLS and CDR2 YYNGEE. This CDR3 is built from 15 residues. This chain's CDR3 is CASSTRTSPQGEQYF. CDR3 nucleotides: TGTGCCAGCAGCACCAGGACTAGCCCACAGGGCGAGCAGTACTTC.

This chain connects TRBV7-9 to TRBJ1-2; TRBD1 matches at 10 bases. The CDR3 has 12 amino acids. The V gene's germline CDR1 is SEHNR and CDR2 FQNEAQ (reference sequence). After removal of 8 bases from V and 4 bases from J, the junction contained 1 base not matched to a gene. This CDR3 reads CASDRGLYGYTF. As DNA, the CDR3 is TGTGCCAGCGACAGGGGGCTCTATGGCTACACCTTC.

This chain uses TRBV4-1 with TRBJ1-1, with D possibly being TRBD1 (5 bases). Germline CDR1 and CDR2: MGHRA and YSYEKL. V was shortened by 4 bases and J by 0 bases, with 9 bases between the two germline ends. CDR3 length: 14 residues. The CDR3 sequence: CASSPGRVNTEAFF. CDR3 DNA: TGCGCCAGCAGCCCAGGGAGGGTGAACACTGAAGCTTTCTTT.

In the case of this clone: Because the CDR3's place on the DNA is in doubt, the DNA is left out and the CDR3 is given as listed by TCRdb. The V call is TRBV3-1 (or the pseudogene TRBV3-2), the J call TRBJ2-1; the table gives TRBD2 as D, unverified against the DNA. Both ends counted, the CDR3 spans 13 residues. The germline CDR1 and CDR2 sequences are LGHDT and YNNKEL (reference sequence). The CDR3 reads CASSQDVAGGSFF.

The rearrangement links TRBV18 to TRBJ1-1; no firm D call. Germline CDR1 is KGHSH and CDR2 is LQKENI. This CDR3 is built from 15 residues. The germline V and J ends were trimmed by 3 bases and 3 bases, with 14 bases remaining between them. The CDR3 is CASSPRTVQYTEAFF. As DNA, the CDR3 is TGTGCCAGCTCACCGAGAACAGTACAATACACTGAAGCTTTCTTT.